Following are 22 T cell receptor beta chains from one sample sequenced in a study of PD-1 blockade in classical Hodgkin lymphoma. This sample's time point: cycle 4 day 1 (C4D1), after 5 to 7 weeks of nivolumab. Relapses following autologous stem cell transplantation were seen in all patients, with brentuximab vedotin exposure varying. Magnetic negative selection of thawed PBMCs was the method by which CD4+ T cells were purified. Assay used: immunoSEQ multiplex PCR; TCRdb lists only in-frame clones, some missing. The table lists approximately 31,000 clones, around four fifths of them singletons, with about 0.82% in the top ten. This specimen consisted of CD4+ T cells from blood, obtained before the fourth cycle of nivolumab. Source of these receptors: a human donor with classical Hodgkin lymphoma.

The chain uses TRBV19 and TRBJ1-1; D perhaps matches TRBD1 (5 bases). Trimming removed 9 bases at V and 0 bases at J, with 14 bases between. The germline CDR1 and CDR2 sequences are LNHDA and SQIVND (reference sequence). The CDR3 covers 14 residues. CDR3 sequence: CASRLGPVNTEAFF. The CDR3 DNA is TGTGCCAGCAGGCTGGGACCGGTGAACACTGAAGCTTTCTTT.

The V call is TRBV11-2, the J call TRBJ1-2; the D is unclear. CDR3 length: 12 residues. Germline V gene lookup returns CDR1 SGHAT and CDR2 FQNNGV. Trimming cost V 5 bases and J 5 bases, with 9 bases left between them. The CDR3 DNA sequence: TGTGCCAGCAGCCCGCGGAGGTATGGCTACACCTTC. Its protein product is CASSPRRYGYTF.

The chain is built from TRBV28 and TRBJ1-3; D remains unclear. V was trimmed by 6 bases and J by 0 bases, leaving 9 bases between them. CDR1 MDHEN and CDR2 SYDVKM come from the germline V gene. The CDR3 loop spans 14 amino acids. The CDR3 nucleotides are TGTGCCAGCAGGTGGGCCAACTCTGGAAACACCATATATTTT. This encodes CASRWANSGNTIYF. Combining the CDR3 with reference TRBV28 and TRBJ1-3 gives the whole variable domain DVKVTQSSRYLVKRTGEKVFLECVQDMDHENMFWYRQDPGLGLRLIYFSYDVKMKEKGDIPEGYSVSREKKERFSLILESASTNQTSMYLCASRWANSGNTIYFGEGSWLTVV.

This clone appeared a few times. The J gene is TRBJ1-6, the V gene TRBV11-1; the D gene is possibly TRBD1 (5 bases). This CDR3 region has 14 residues. Germline V gene data show CDR1 as SGHAT and CDR2 as FQDESV (reference sequence). Trimming pared 4 bases from V and 7 bases from J, leaving 11 bases between. This chain's CDR3 is CASSYPPGNSPLHF. DNA for the CDR3: TGTGCCAGCAGCTACCCTCCAGGGAATTCACCCCTCCACTTT.

The chain has TRBV11-3 and TRBJ2-7; 8 bases align to TRBD1. J was trimmed by 6 bases and V by 5 bases; bases with no gene match: 9. Looked up from germline, CDR1 is SGHNT and CDR2 is YENEEA. The CDR3 has 14 residues. The CDR3 spells CASSRGTGIVEQYF. Written as DNA, the CDR3 is TGTGCCAGCAGCCGCGGGACAGGTATTGTCGAGCAGTACTTC. The full variable domain, rest sourced from reference TRBV11-3 and TRBJ2-7, is EAGVVQSPRYKIIEKKQPVAFWCNPISGHNTLYWYLQNLGQGPELLIRYENEEAVDDSQLPKDRFSAERLKGVDSTLKIQPAELGDSAVYLCASSRGTGIVEQYFGPGTRLTVT.

This clone was seen just once. The chain combines TRBV27 with TRBJ2-1; D may match TRBD1 or TRBD2 (5 bases each). The V end lost 5 bases, the J end lost 13 bases, and 24 bases lay between the germline ends. In germline, CDR1 is MNHEY, CDR2 SMNVEV (reference sequence). The CDR3 spans 15 residues. The CDR3 DNA reads as TGTGCCAGCAGTCGAGAGGGGCACTCTGGATCCCGTCAGTTCTTC. Encoded protein: CASSREGHSGSRQFF.

The gene calls are TRBV5-1 and TRBJ2-5; 7 nucleotides match TRBD1. The V gene end was trimmed by 3 bases and the J gene end by 5 bases; junction bases not matched to a gene: 4. The CDR3 spans 13 residues. Germline V gene lookup returns CDR1 SGHRS and CDR2 YFSETQ. The CDR3 loop reads CASSSGGRETQYF. CDR3 nucleotide sequence: TGCGCCAGCAGCTCAGGGGGAAGGGAGACCCAGTACTTC.

The rearrangement uses TRBV9 and TRBJ1-2, with 9 bases identical to TRBD1. This CDR3 contains 15 residues. Germline CDR1 SGDLS, CDR2 YYNGEE. V gave up 4 bases and J gave up 4 bases; unmatched junction bases: 8. CDR3 nucleotides: TGTGCCAGCAGCACTTCACAGGGGGCTCTCTATGGCTACACCTTC. Translating gives CASSTSQGALYGYTF. Looking up the rest from reference TRBV9 and TRBJ1-2 gives the full variable domain: DSGVTQTPKHLITATGQRVTLRCSPRSGDLSVYWYQQSLDQGLQFLIQYYNGEERAKGNILERFSAQQFPDLHSELNLSSLELGDSALYFCASSTSQGALYGYTFGSGTRLTVV.

The chain recombines TRBV11-2 with TRBJ2-7; 10 bases agree with TRBD1. Germline values: CDR1 SGHAT, CDR2 FQNNGV. The length of the CDR3 is 15 residues. V dropped 5 bases and J dropped 6; count of bases not matched to a gene: 10. The CDR3 nucleotides read TGTGCCAGCAGCATATCGGGACAGGGGAGAGGCGAGCAGTACTTC. It yields the protein CASSISGQGRGEQYF.

The chain joins TRBV9 to TRBJ1-2; no clear D gene. The germline gives CDR1 SGDLS, CDR2 YYNGEE. This CDR3 has 13 amino acids. Trimming took 0 bases from V and 4 from J, leaving 7 bases between them. CDR3 coding DNA: TGTGCCAGCAGCGTAGGCCCGTTCTATGGCTACACCTTC. Translating gives CASSVGPFYGYTF.

This chain connects TRBV10-3 to TRBJ1-1; perhaps TRBD1 as D (5 bases). The CDR3 runs 12 residues. Germline loops: CDR1 ENHRY, CDR2 SYGVKD. Trimming removed 9 bases at V and 1 base at J, with 9 bases between. The CDR3 DNA is TGTGCCATTGTACAGGCGAACACTGAAGCTTTCTTT. It is translated as CAIVQANTEAFF.

The rearrangement joins TRBV5-1 to TRBJ2-1; the match to TRBD2 covers 9 bases. Per the germline V gene, CDR1 is SGHRS and CDR2 is YFSETQ. The J segment lost 9 bases and the V segment lost 1 base, leaving 11 bases of the junction unmatched. CDR3 length: 16 amino acids. CDR3 amino acids: CASSLKVAGASSEQFF. CDR3 bases: TGCGCCAGCAGCTTGAAGGTAGCGGGGGCGTCCAGTGAGCAGTTCTTC.

CDR3 DNA: TGTGCCAGCAGCCCTTCGGGACTAGCGGGGTTAGCCAAAAACATTCAGTACTTC. Its translation: CASSPSGLAGLAKNIQYF. This chain links TRBV7-6 with TRBJ2-4; 13 bases map to TRBD2. The CDR3 is made up of 18 amino acids. V was pared by 5 bases and J by 0 bases, with 7 bases of the junction left unmatched. Germline loops: CDR1 SGHVS, CDR2 FNYEAQ.

This chain links TRBV7-9 with TRBJ1-2; 7 bases agree with TRBD1. Per the germline V gene, CDR1 is SEHNR and CDR2 is FQNEAQ (reference sequence). CDR3 length equals 14 residues. With 5 bases clipped from V and 6 bases from J, the junction kept 9 bases outside the gene matches. The CDR3 region has the DNA TGTGCCAGCAGCCCAACCAGGGACAGACATGGCTACACCTTC. Translating it yields CASSPTRDRHGYTF.

The V call is TRBV5-1, the J call TRBJ1-2, with 7 bases fitting TRBD1. The CDR3 consists of 15 residues. Trimming cost V 6 bases and J 5 bases; bases outside gene matches: 13. Looked up from germline, CDR1 is SGHRS and CDR2 is YFSETQ. The CDR3 loop reads CASTDRAASRYGYTF. CDR3 bases: TGCGCCAGCACAGACAGGGCGGCTAGTAGATATGGCTACACCTTC.

This chain connects TRBV5-4 to TRBJ2-3; 8 bases line up with TRBD1. This CDR3 is 16 amino acids long. V dropped 0 bases and J dropped 4; count of bases not matched to a gene: 7. CDR1 and CDR2 from the germline V gene are SGHNT and YYREEE (reference sequence). The CDR3 sequence is CASSLGPGGASDTQYF. The CDR3 DNA reads TGTGCCAGCAGCTTGGGGCCAGGGGGCGCATCAGATACGCAGTATTTT.

The V and J genes are TRBV27 and TRBJ2-1; either TRBD1 or TRBD2 may supply D (5 bases each). Trimming took off 6 bases at V and 5 bases at J, with 14 bases between the two ends. CDR1 and CDR2 from the germline V gene are MNHEY and SMNVEV (reference sequence). CDR3 length: 14 residues. As DNA, the CDR3 is TGTGCCAGCAGCTCGGGGCGGATGAACAATGAGCAGTTCTTC. Amino acid sequence: CASSSGRMNNEQFF.

The V and J genes are TRBV2 and TRBJ2-6; a weak D match, TRBD1 (5 bases). Germline CDR1 reads SNHLY; CDR2 reads FYNNEI. The CDR3 totals 15 residues. The V end was cut by 3 bases, the J end by 4 bases, with 10 bases between. Here the CDR3 reads CASSEQGSGANVLTF. CDR3 DNA sequence: TGTGCCAGCAGTGAGCAGGGATCCGGGGCCAACGTCCTGACTTTC.

The chain carries TRBV7-3 and TRBJ2-5, with 8 bases that match TRBD2. Per the germline V gene, CDR1 is SGHTA and CDR2 is FQGTGA. V was pared by 3 bases and J by 0 bases, with 3 bases of the junction left unmatched. This CDR3 has 15 amino acids. This CDR3 reads CASSFGGANQETQYF. CDR3 in DNA: TGTGCCAGCAGCTTCGGGGGGGCTAACCAAGAGACCCAGTACTTC.

The rearrangement uses TRBV7-8 and TRBJ2-3; TRBD2 matches 7 bases. The V gene end was trimmed by 5 bases and the J gene end by 1 base; junction bases not matched to a gene: 9. Per germline, CDR1 SGHVS and CDR2 FQNEAQ. This CDR3 spans 16 amino acids. The CDR3 region has the DNA TGTGCCAGCAGCCTCCTTAGCGGGCCAGGCACAGATACGCAGTATTTT. Protein product: CASSLLSGPGTDTQYF.

The chain links TRBV5-8 to TRBJ2-7; 8 bases are a match to TRBD2. Looked up from germline, CDR1 is SGHTS and CDR2 is YDEGEE. This CDR3 is built from 14 residues. V shed 6 bases and J 7 bases; nucleotides not matched to a gene: 12. The CDR3 spells CASNSLAGGWEQYF. The CDR3 DNA reads as TGTGCCAGCAACAGTCTCGCGGGGGGCTGGGAGCAGTACTTC.

This clone was seen once. The chain joins TRBV19 to TRBJ2-6; D ambiguous. CDR3 length equals 16 residues. In germline, CDR1 is LNHDA, CDR2 SQIVND (reference sequence). V gave up 3 bases and J gave up 0 bases, with 9 bases separating them. The CDR3 loop reads CASSIGAVSGANVLTF. As DNA, the CDR3 is TGTGCCAGTAGTATCGGCGCGGTCTCTGGGGCCAACGTCCTGACTTTC.